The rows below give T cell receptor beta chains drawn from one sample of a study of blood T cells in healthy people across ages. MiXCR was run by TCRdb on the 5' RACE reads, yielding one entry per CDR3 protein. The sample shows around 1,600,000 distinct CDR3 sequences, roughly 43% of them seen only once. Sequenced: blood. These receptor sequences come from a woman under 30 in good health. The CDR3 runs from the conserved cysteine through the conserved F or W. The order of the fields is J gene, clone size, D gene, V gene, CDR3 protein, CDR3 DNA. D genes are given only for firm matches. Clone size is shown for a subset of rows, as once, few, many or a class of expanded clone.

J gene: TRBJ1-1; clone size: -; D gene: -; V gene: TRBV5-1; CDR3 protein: CASHSFRASEIQAFF; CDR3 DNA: TGCGCCAGCCATAGTTTCCGGGCCTCTGAGATCCAAGCTTTCTTT
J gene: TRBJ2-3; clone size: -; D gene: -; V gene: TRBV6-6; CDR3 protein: CASSPLKLTDTQYF; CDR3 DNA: TGTGCCAGCAGTCCCTTAAAGCTCACAGATACGCAGTATTTT
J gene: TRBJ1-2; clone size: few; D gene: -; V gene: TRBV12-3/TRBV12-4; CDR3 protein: CASSLREAYGYTF; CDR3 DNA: TGTGCCAGCAGTTTAAGGGAGGCCTATGGCTACACCTTC
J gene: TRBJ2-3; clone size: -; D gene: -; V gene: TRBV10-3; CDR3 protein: CAISEEKWDTQYF; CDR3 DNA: TGTGCCATCAGTGAAGAGAAATGGGATACGCAGTATTTT
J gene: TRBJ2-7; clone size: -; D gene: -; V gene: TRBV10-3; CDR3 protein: CAIRSRGEIYEQYF; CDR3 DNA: TGTGCCATCAGATCCAGGGGGGAAATCTACGAGCAGTACTTC
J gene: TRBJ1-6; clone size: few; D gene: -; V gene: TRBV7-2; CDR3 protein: CASSSPPYHGSYNSPLHF; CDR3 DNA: TGTGCCAGCAGCTCCCCACCCTATCACGGTTCCTATAATTCACCCCTCCACTTT
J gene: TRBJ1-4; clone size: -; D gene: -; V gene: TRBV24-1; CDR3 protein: CATSARGQGPSELFF; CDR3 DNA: TGTGCCACCAGTGCCCGAGGGCAGGGTCCTTCGGAACTGTTTTTT
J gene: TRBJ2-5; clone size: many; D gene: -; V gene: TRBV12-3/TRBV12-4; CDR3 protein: CASSFVGPLETQYF; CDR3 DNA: TGTGCCAGCAGTTTTGTCGGGCCCCTAGAGACCCAGTACTTC
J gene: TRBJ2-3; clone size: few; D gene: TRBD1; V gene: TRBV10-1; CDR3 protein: CASQQGPDTDTQYF; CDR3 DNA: TGCGCCAGCCAACAGGGGCCGGACACAGATACGCAGTATTTT
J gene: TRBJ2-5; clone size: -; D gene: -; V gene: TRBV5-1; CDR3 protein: CASSSIGRDEQYF; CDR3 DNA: TGCGCCAGCAGCTCCATAGGTCGGGATGAGCAGTACTTC
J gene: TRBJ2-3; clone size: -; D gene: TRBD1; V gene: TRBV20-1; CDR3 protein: CSAPRQGHTDTQYF; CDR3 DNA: TGCAGTGCTCCTAGACAGGGTCACACAGATACGCAGTATTTT
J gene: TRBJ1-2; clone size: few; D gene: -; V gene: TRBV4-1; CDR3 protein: CASSQEAGPEIHYGYTF; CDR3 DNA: TGCGCCAGCAGCCAAGAAGCCGGGCCCGAGATACACTATGGCTACACCTTC
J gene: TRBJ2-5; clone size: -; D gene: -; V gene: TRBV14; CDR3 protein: CASSQDWRDLGTETQYF; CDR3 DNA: TGTGCCAGCAGCCAAGATTGGAGGGACCTCGGGACAGAGACCCAGTACTTC
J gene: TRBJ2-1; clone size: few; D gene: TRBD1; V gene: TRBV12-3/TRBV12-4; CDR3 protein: CASNTKGQVISYNEQFF; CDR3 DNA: TGTGCCAGCAATACGAAGGGACAGGTTATATCCTACAATGAGCAGTTCTTC
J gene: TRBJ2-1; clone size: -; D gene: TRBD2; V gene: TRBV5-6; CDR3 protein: CARRLQRGGSYNEQFF; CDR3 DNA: TGTGCCAGGCGACTCCAGCGGGGGGGCTCCTACAATGAGCAGTTCTTC
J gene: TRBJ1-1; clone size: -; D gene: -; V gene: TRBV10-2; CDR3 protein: CASSELRQEGYTEAFF; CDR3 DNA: TGCGCCAGCAGTGAATTACGACAGGAGGGGTACACTGAAGCTTTCTTT
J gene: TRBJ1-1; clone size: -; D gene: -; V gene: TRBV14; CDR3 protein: CASSQDDLRAFF; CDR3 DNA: TGTGCCAGCAGCCAAGATGACCTCCGAGCTTTCTTT
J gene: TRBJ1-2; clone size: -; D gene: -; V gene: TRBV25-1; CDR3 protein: CASSERGWKAGYTF; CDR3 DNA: TGTGCCAGCAGTGAACGAGGGTGGAAGGCTGGCTACACCTTC
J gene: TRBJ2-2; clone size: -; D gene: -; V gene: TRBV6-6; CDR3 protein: CASSYGVADTGELFF; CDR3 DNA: TGTGCCAGCAGTTACGGGGTGGCGGACACCGGGGAGCTGTTTTTT
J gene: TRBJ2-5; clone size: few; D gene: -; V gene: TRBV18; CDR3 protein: CASSLDPKETQYF; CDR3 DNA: TGTGCCAGCTCACTCGACCCAAAAGAGACCCAGTACTTC
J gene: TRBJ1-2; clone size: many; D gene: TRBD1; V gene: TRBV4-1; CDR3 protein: CASSSRTGSNYGYTF; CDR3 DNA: TGCGCCAGCAGCTCACGGACAGGGTCCAACTATGGCTACACCTTC
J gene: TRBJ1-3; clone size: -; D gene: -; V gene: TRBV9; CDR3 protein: CASSTTTELTGNTIYF; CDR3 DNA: TGTGCCAGCAGCACGACGACAGAACTCACTGGAAACACCATATATTTT
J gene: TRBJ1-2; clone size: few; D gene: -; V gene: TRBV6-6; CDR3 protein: CASSDFGVNYGYTF; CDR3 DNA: TGTGCCAGCAGTGACTTCGGCGTAAACTATGGCTACACCTTC
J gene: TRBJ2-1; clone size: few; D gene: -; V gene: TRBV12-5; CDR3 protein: CASGLDPGVWNEQFF; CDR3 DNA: TGTGCTAGTGGTTTGGACCCGGGCGTTTGGAATGAGCAGTTCTTC
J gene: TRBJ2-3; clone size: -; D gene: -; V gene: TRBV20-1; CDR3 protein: CSANRRGQSQTDTQYF; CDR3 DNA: TGCAGTGCCAATAGGCGGGGGCAAAGCCAGACAGATACGCAGTATTTT
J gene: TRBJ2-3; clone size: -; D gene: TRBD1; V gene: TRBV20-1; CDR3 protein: CSFEGGTTDTQYF; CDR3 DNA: TGCAGTTTCGAAGGGGGCACCACAGATACGCAGTATTTT
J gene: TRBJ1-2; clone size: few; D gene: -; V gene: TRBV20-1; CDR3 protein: CSASTDRYYGYTF; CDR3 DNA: TGCAGTGCTAGTACGGACAGATACTATGGCTACACCTTC
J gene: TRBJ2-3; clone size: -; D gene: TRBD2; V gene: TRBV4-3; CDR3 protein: CASSQLLAADTDTQYF; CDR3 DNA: TGCGCCAGCAGCCAACTACTAGCGGCGGACACAGATACGCAGTATTTT
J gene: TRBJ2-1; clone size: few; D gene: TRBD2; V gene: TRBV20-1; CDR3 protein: CSARGTSGRSSYNEQFF; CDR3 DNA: TGCAGTGCTAGAGGGACTAGCGGGAGGAGCTCCTACAATGAGCAGTTCTTC
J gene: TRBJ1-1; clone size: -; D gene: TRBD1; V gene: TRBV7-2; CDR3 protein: CASGSTGLSGSTEAFF; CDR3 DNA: TGTGCCAGCGGTTCGACAGGGCTTTCTGGGAGCACTGAAGCTTTCTTT
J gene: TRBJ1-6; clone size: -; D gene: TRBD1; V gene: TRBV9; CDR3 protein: CASSPRDREDTPLHF; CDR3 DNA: TGTGCCAGCAGCCCCAGGGACAGGGAGGATACACCCCTCCACTTT
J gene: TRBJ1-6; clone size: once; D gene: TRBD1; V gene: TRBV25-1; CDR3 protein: CDSSEQGEASPLHF; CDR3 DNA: TGTGACAGCAGTGAGCAGGGGGAAGCTTCACCCCTCCACTTT
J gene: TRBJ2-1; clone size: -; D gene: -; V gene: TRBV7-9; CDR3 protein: CASSLRETVSSYNEQFF; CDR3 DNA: TGTGCCAGCAGCCTCCGAGAGACAGTCTCTTCCTACAATGAGCAGTTCTTC
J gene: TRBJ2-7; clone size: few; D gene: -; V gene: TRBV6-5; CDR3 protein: CASSYEGGSYNEQYF; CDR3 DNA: TGTGCCAGCAGTTACGAGGGAGGCTCCTACAATGAGCAGTACTTC
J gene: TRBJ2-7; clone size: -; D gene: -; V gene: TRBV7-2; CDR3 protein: CASSLVEGLIYEQYF; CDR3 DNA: TGTGCCAGCAGCTTAGTAGAGGGACTCATTTACGAGCAGTACTTC
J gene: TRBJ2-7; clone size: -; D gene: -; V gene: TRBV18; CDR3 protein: CASSPPGTFYEQYF; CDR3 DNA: TGTGCCAGCTCACCACCCGGGACGTTCTACGAGCAGTACTTC
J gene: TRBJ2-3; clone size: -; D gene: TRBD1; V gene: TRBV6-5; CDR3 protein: CASSYTISGQGGTDTQYF; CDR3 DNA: TGTGCCAGCAGTTACACAATCAGCGGACAGGGAGGAACAGATACGCAGTATTTT
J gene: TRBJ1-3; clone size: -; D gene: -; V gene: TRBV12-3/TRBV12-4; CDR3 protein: CASTFSGAAGPGNTIYF; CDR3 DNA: TGTGCCAGCACTTTCTCCGGGGCAGCTGGCCCTGGAAACACCATATATTTT
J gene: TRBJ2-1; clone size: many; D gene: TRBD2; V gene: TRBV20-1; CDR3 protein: CSARTSGRASYNEQFF; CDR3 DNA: TGCAGTGCTAGGACTAGCGGGAGGGCCTCCTACAATGAGCAGTTCTTC
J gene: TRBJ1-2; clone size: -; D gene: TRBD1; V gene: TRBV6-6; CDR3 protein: CASSHNRGGDYGYTF; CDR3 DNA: TGTGCCAGCAGCCACAACAGGGGGGGAGACTATGGCTACACCTTC
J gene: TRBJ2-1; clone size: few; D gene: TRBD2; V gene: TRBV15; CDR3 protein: CATSRLAAYNEQFF; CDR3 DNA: TGTGCCACCAGCAGACTAGCGGCTTACAATGAGCAGTTCTTC
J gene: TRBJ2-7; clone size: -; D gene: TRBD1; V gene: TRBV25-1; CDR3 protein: CASSEGTGSEQYF; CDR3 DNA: TGTGCCAGCAGTGAGGGGACAGGGAGCGAGCAGTACTTC
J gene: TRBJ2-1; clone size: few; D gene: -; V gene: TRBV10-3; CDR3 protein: CAISESAWDNEQFF; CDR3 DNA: TGTGCCATCAGTGAGTCCGCGTGGGACAATGAGCAGTTCTTC
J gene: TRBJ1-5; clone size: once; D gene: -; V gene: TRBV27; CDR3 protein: CASSLWLDQPQHF; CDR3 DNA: TGTGCCAGCAGTTTATGGTTGGATCAGCCCCAGCATTTT
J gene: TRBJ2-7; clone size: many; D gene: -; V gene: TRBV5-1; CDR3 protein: CASRSSVHDEQYF; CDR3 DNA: TGCGCCAGCAGGAGTTCAGTACACGACGAGCAGTACTTC
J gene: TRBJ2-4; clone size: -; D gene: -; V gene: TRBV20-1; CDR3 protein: CSAQRDPLAKNIQYF; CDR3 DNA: TGCAGTGCTCAGAGAGACCCCCTAGCCAAAAACATTCAGTACTTC
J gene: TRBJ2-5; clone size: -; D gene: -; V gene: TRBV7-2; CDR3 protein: CASSSGLLEQETQYF; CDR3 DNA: TGTGCCAGCAGCTCGGGACTGCTCGAGCAAGAGACCCAGTACTTC
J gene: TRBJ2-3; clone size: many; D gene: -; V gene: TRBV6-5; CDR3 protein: CASSGTPTSTDTQYF; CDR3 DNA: TGTGCCAGCAGTGGGACACCAACTAGCACAGATACGCAGTATTTT
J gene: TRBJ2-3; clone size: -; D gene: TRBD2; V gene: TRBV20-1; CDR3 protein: CSARGPGTSGESTDTQYF; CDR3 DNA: TGCAGTGCTAGAGGTCCCGGGACTAGCGGGGAAAGCACAGATACGCAGTATTTT
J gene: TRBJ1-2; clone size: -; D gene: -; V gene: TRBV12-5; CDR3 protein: CARYREGLGYTF; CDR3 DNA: TGTGCTAGATACAGGGAAGGCCTTGGCTACACCTTC
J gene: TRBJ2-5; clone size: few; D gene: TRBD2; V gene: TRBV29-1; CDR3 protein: CSVERSGGDETQYF; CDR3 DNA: TGCAGCGTTGAACGGAGCGGGGGGGACGAGACCCAGTACTTC
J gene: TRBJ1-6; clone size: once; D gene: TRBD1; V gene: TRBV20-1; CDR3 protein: CSGRYRGINSPLHF; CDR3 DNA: TGCAGTGGCCGATACAGGGGGATTAATTCACCCCTCCACTTT